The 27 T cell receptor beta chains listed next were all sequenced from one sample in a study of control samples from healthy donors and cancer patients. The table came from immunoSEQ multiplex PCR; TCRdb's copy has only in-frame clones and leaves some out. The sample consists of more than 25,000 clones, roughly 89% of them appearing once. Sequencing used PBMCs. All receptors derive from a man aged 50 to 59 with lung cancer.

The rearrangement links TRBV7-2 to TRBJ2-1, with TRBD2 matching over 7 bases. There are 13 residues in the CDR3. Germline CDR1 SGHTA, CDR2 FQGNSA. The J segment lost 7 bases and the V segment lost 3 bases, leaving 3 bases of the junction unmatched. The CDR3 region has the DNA TGTGCCAGCAGCTTTGGGGGGGGTAATGAGCAGTTCTTC. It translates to CASSFGGGNEQFF.

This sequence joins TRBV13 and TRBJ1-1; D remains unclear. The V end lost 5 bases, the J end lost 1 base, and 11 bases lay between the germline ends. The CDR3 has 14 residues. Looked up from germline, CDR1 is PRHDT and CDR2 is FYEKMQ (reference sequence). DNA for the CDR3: TGTGCCAGCAGCATTCCCGACAAGAACACTGAAGCTTTCTTT. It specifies CASSIPDKNTEAFF. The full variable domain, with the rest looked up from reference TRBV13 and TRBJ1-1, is AAGVIQSPRHLIKEKRETATLKCYPIPRHDTVYWYQQGPGQDPQFLISFYEKMQSDKGSIPDRFSAQQFSDYHSELNMSSLELGDSALYFCASSIPDKNTEAFFGQGTRLTVV.

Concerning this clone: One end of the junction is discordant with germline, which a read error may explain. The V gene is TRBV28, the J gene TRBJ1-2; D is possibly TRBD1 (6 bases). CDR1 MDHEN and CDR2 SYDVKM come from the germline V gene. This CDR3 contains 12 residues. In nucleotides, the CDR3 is TGTGCCAGCACCCCGGGGAGGGGGGCGAAGTCCTTC. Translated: CASTPGRGAKSF.

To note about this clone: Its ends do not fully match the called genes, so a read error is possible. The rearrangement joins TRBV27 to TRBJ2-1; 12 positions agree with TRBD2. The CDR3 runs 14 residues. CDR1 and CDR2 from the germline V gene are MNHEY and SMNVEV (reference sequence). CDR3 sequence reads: CASSQRLAGDEQFF. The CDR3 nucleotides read TGTGCCAGCAGCCAACGACTAGCGGGGGATGAACAGTTCTTC.

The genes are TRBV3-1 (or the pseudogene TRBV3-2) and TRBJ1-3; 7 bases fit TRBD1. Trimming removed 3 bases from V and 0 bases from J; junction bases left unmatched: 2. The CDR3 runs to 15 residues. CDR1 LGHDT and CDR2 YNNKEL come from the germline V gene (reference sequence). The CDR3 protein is CASSQGQLSGNTIYF. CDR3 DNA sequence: TGTGCCAGCAGCCAGGGACAGCTCTCTGGAAACACCATATATTTT.

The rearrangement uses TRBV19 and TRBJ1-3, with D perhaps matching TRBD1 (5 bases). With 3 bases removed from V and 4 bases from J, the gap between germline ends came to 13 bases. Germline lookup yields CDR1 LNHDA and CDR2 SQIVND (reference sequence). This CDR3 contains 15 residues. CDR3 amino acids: CASSIGGTKGNTIYF. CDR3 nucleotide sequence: TGTGCCAGTAGTATTGGGGGAACGAAGGGAAACACCATATATTTT.

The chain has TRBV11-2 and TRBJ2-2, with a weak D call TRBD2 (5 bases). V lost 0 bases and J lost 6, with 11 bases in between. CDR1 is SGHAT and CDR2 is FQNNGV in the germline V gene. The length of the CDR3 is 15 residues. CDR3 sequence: CASSLEGSGAGELFF. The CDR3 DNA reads TGTGCCAGCAGCTTAGAAGGGAGTGGGGCCGGGGAGCTGTTTTTT. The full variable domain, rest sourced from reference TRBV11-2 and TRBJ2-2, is EAGVAQSPRYKIIEKRQSVAFWCNPISGHATLYWYQQILGQGPKLLIQFQNNGVVDDSQLPKDRFSAERLKGVDSTLKIQPAKLEDSAVYLCASSLEGSGAGELFFGEGSRLTVL.

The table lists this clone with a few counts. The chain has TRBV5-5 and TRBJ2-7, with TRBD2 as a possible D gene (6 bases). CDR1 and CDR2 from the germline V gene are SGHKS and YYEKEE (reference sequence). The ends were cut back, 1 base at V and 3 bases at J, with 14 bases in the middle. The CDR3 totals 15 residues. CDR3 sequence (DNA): TGTGCCAGCAGCTTGTCGGGGGTCACGCTCTACGAGCAGTACTTC. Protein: CASSLSGVTLYEQYF.

The CDR3 DNA reads as TGTGCCAGCAGCGTAAGGGGCTCTGGAAACACCATATATTTT. This gives the protein CASSVRGSGNTIYF. J is TRBJ1-3 and V is TRBV9, with D possibly TRBD1 on 5 matching bases. CDR1 is SGDLS and CDR2 is YYNGEE in the germline V gene. The CDR3 covers 14 residues. The V and J ends lost 1 base and 0 bases respectively, with 5 bases between them.

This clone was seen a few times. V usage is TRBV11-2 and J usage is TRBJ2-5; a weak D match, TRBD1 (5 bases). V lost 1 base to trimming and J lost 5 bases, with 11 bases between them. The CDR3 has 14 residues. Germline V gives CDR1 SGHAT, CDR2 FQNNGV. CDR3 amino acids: CASSLVGPSETQYF. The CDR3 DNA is TGTGCCAGCAGCTTAGTGGGGCCCTCGGAGACCCAGTACTTC.

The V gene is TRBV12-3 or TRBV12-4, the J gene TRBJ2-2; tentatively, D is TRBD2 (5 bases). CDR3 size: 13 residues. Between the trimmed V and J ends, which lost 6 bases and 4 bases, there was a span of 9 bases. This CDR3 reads CASRLGLTGELFF. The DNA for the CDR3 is TGTGCCAGCAGGCTAGGACTCACCGGGGAGCTGTTTTTT.

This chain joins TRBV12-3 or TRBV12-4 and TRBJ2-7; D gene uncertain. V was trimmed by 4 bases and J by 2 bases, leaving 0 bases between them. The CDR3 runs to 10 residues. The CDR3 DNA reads TGTGCCAGCAGTTCCTACGAGCAGTACTTC. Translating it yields CASSSYEQYF.

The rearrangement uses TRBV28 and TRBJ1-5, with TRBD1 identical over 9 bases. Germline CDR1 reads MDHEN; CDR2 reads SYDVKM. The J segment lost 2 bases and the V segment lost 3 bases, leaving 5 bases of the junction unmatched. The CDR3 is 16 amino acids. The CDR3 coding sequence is TGTGCCAGCAGTTTTTCAAGGACAGGGGGCAATCAGCCCCAGCATTTT. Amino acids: CASSFSRTGGNQPQHF.

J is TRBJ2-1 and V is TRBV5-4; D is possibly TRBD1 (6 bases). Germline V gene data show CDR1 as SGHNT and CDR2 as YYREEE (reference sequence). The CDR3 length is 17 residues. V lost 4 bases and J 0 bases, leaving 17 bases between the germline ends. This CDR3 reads CASSPRQETSSYNEQFF. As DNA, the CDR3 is TGTGCCAGCAGCCCGAGACAGGAAACGAGCTCCTACAATGAGCAGTTCTTC.

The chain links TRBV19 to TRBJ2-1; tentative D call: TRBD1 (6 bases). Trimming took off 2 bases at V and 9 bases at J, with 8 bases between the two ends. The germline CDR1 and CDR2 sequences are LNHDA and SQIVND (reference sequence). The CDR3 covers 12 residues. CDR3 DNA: TGTGCCAGTAGTATAACAGGGATTGAGCAGTTCTTC. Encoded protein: CASSITGIEQFF. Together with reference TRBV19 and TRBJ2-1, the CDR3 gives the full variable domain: DGGITQSPKYLFRKEGQNVTLSCEQNLNHDAMYWYRQDPGQGLRLIYYSQIVNDFQKGDIAEGYSVSREKKESFPLTVTSAQKNPTAFYLCASSITGIEQFFGPGTRLTVL.

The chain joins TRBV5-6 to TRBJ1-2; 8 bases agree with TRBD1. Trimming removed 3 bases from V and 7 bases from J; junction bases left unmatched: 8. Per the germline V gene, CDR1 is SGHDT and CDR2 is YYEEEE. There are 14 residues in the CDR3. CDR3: CASSSSDRAGGYTF. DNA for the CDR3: TGTGCCAGCAGCTCTTCGGACAGGGCCGGTGGCTACACCTTC.

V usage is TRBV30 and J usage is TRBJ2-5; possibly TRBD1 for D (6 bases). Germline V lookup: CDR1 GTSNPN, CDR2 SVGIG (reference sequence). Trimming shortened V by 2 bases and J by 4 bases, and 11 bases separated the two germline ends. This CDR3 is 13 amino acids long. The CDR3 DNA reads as TGTGCCTGGAGTTTAACAGGGTCAGAGACCCAGTACTTC. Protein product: CAWSLTGSETQYF.

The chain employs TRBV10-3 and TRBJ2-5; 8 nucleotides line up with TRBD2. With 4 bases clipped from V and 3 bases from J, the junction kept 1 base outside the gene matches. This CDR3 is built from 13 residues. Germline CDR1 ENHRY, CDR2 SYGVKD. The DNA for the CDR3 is TGTGCCATCAGTGGCGGGGGGAAAGAGACCCAGTACTTC. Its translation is CAISGGGKETQYF.

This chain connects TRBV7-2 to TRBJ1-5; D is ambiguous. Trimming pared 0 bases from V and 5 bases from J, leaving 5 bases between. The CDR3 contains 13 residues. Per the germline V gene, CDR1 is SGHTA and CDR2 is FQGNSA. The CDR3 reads CASSLARDQPQHF. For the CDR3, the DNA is TGTGCCAGCAGCTTAGCGCGGGATCAGCCCCAGCATTTT.

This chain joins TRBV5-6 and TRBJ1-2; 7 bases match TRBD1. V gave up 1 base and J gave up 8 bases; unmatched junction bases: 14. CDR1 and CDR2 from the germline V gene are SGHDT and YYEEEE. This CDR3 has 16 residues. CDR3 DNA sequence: TGTGCCAGCAGCTTGACGTGGACCGGGACAGCAGCGGGCTACACCTTC. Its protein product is CASSLTWTGTAAGYTF. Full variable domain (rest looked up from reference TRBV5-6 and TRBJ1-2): DAGVTQSPTHLIKTRGQQVTLRCSPKSGHDTVSWYQQALGQGPQFIFQYYEEEERQRGNFPDRFSGHQFPNYSSELNVNALLLGDSALYLCASSLTWTGTAAGYTFGSGTRLTVV.

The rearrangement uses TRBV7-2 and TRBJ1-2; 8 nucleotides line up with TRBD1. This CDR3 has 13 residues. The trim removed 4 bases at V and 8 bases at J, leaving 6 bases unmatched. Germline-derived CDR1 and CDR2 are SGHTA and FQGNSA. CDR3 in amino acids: CASSSQTGEGYTF. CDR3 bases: TGTGCCAGCAGCTCGCAGACAGGGGAAGGCTACACCTTC.

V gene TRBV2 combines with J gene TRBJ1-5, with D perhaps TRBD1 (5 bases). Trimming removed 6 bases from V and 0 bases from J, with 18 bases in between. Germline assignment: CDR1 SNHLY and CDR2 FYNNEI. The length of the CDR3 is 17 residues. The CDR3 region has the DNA TGTGCCAGCAGGCGCTGGGGGGACGTTGATAGCAATCAGCCCCAGCATTTT. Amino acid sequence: CASRRWGDVDSNQPQHF. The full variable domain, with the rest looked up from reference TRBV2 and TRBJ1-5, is EPEVTQTPSHQVTQMGQEVILRCVPISNHLYFYWYRQILGQKVEFLVSFYNNEISEKSEIFDDQFSVERPDGSNFTLKIRSTKLEDSAMYFCASRRWGDVDSNQPQHFGDGTRLSIL.

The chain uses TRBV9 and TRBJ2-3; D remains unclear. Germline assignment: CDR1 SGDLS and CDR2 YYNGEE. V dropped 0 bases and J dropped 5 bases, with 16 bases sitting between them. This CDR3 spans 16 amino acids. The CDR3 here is CASSVGRPSGGDTQYF. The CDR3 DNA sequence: TGTGCCAGCAGCGTAGGGCGTCCCTCGGGCGGAGATACGCAGTATTTT.

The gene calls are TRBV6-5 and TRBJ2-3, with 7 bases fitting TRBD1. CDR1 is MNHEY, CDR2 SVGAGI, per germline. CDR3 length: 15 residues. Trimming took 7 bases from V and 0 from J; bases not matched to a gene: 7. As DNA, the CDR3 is TGTGCCAGCACCAGACAGGGCTTAAGCACAGATACGCAGTATTTT. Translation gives CASTRQGLSTDTQYF.

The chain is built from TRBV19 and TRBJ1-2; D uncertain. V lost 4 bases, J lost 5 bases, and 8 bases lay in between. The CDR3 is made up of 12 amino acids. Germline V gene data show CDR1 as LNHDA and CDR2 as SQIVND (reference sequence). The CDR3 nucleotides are TGTGCCAGTAGTACGTGGATTTATGGCTACACCTTC. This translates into CASSTWIYGYTF.

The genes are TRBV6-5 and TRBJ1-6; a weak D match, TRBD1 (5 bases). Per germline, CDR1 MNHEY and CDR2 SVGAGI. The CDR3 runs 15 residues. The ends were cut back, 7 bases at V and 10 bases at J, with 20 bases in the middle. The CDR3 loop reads CASIPGGGKDSPLHF. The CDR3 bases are TGTGCCAGCATTCCTGGGGGAGGGAAAGACTCACCCCTCCACTTT.

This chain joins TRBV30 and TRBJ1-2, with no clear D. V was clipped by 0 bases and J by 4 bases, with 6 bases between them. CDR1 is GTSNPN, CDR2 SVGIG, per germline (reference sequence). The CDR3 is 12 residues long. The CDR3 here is CAWSVVAYGYTF. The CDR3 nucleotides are TGTGCCTGGAGTGTTGTGGCCTATGGCTACACCTTC.